The rows below give T cell receptor beta chains drawn from one sample of a study of lymphopenia after photon versus proton radiotherapy. TCRdb's copy holds only in-frame clones and misses some; the assay was immunoSEQ multiplex PCR. Here the sample spans about 70,000 clones, over 70% being singletons. The material sequenced was peripheral blood, taken from a patient treated with proton-based radiotherapy. The source is a man older than 75 with esophageal cancer. Each CDR3 is given with its conserved first and last residue. D genes are given only for firm matches. Clone size is stated in some rows and not others, as once, few, many or a class when expanded.

TRBJ2-1 | NA | TRBV27 | NA | TGTGCCAGCAGTTTGAGGGGATTCAATGAGCAGTTCTTC | CASSLRGFNEQFF
TRBJ2-1 | NA | TRBV4-3 | NA | TGCGCCAGCAGCCAAGGGGGTGAGCAGTTCTTC | CASSQGGEQFF
TRBJ2-1 | NA | TRBV7-2 | TRBD2 | TGTGCCAGCAGCTTACGGAGCGGGGCTAGCGGACATAATGAGCAGTTCTTC | CASSLRSGASGHNEQFF
TRBJ1-1 | few | TRBV7-9 | NA | TGTGCCAGCAGATTCGGACATCTCAACACTGAAGCTTTCTTT | CASRFGHLNTEAFF
TRBJ1-2 | NA | TRBV30 | NA | TGTGCCTTTCACCCCAAAAGGTTTGGGGCCGATGGCTACACCTTC | CAFHPKRFGADGYTF
TRBJ2-5 | once | TRBV30 | NA | TGTGCCTGGAATAGTGGGGGAGAGACCCAGTACTTC | CAWNSGGETQYF
TRBJ2-3 | once | TRBV19 | TRBD2 | TGTGCCAGTACCCCGACTAGCGGGAGAACAGATACGCAGTATTTT | CASTPTSGRTDTQYF
TRBJ2-2 | once | TRBV5-1 | TRBD2 | TGCGCCAGCAGCTTGACGGGAGGGTGGACCGGGGAGCTGTTTTTT | CASSLTGGWTGELFF
TRBJ1-6 | once | TRBV7-9 | NA | TGTGCCAGCAGCCAAAACAACTATAATTCACCCCTCCACTTT | CASSQNNYNSPLHF
TRBJ2-2 | NA | TRBV9 | NA | TGTGCCAGCAGCGTCCTCTCGGGGACTGCTAACACCGGGGAGCTGTTTTTT | CASSVLSGTANTGELFF
TRBJ1-2 | NA | TRBV4-3 | NA | TGCGCCAGCAGCCAATGGGTCGGCTATGGCTACACCTTC | CASSQWVGYGYTF
TRBJ2-2 | NA | TRBV7-3 | NA | TGTGCCAGCAGCCCAGCCATAGCGGCGAACACCGGGGAGCTGTTTTTT | CASSPAIAANTGELFF
TRBJ2-1 | NA | TRBV4-3 | NA | TGCGCCAGCAGCCAAAATAACGCCTACAATGAGCAGTTCTTC | CASSQNNAYNEQFF
TRBJ2-2 | NA | TRBV27 | TRBD1 | TGTGCCAGCAGTTTACGGACAGGGGAGAACACCGGGGAGCTGTTTTTT | CASSLRTGENTGELFF
TRBJ1-4 | NA | TRBV5-4 | NA | TGTGCCAGCAGCGCCGGGGGGTTCACAGCGAATGAAAAACTGTTTTTT | CASSAGGFTANEKLFF
TRBJ1-2 | NA | TRBV27 | NA | TGTGCCAGCAGTTCCGGGCGCTATGGCTACACCTTC | CASSSGRYGYTF
TRBJ1-4 | NA | TRBV7-2 | TRBD1 | TGTGCCAGCAGCTCTCATGCAGGGGGCAGGGAAAAACTGTTTTTT | CASSSHAGGREKLFF
TRBJ1-1 | NA | TRBV7-3 | TRBD1 | TGTGCCAGCAGCTTCACCGGGACAGGGGGCGAAAATGAAGCTTTCTTT | CASSFTGTGGENEAFF
TRBJ1-2 | NA | TRBV6-5 | NA | TGTGCCAGCAGTTACTCAGGGAACTATGGCTACACCTTC | CASSYSGNYGYTF
TRBJ2-7 | NA | TRBV5-1 | NA | TGCGCCAGCAGCTTTGGAATCTCCTACGAGCAGTACTTC | CASSFGISYEQYF
TRBJ2-2 | NA | TRBV28 | NA | TGTGCCAGCAGAGTAAGCGGTACCGGGGAGCTGTTTTTT | CASRVSGTGELFF
TRBJ2-3 | NA | TRBV4-3 | NA | TGCGCCAGCAGCCAAGAACTCCCGGGGGCATTGGGAGATACGCAGTATTTT | CASSQELPGALGDTQYF
TRBJ1-2 | NA | TRBV5-1 | TRBD1 | TGCGCCAGCAGCACGGACAGGACCAACTATGGCTACACCTTC | CASSTDRTNYGYTF
TRBJ2-1 | NA | TRBV4-1 | TRBD1 | TGCGCCAGCAGCCGGAAACAGACAGGGATCAATGCTTTTACGGATGAGCAGTTCTTC | CASSRKQTGINAFTDEQFF
TRBJ2-7 | NA | TRBV4-1 | TRBD2 | TGCGCCAGCAGCCAAGGACTAGCGGGTAACTACGAGCAGTACTTC | CASSQGLAGNYEQYF
TRBJ2-7 | NA | TRBV4-3 | NA | TGCGCCAGCAGCCAATATGGGGCCTCCTTATACGAGCAGTACTTC | CASSQYGASLYEQYF
TRBJ2-1 | NA | TRBV5-4 | NA | TGTGCCAGCAGCGTCGACCCGCCGGACAGTGACAATGAGCAGTTCTTC | CASSVDPPDSDNEQFF
TRBJ1-2 | NA | TRBV7-9 | TRBD1 | TGTGCCAGCAGCGCGACAGGGTGGGCCTATGGCTACACCTTC | CASSATGWAYGYTF
TRBJ1-2 | few | TRBV4-2 | NA | TGTGCCAGCAGCCAAGGTGTTCCGCGCGCAGCCGCCTATGGCTACACCTTC | CASSQGVPRAAAYGYTF
TRBJ1-2 | NA | TRBV29-1 | NA | TGCAGCGTTAGCCCAGTGAGATGGTATGGCTACACCTTC | CSVSPVRWYGYTF
TRBJ1-2 | NA | TRBV11-1 | NA | TGTGCCAGCAGCTTAGCGGGGTACGGCTACACCTTC | CASSLAGYGYTF
TRBJ2-7 | NA | TRBV6-1 | TRBD1 | TGTGCCAGCGGCGACAGGGGGACCTACGAGCAGTACTTC | CASGDRGTYEQYF
TRBJ2-7 | NA | TRBV9 | NA | TGTGCCAGCAGCGGGGGACTCGCGTGGGAGCAGTACTTC | CASSGGLAWEQYF
TRBJ2-1 | once | TRBV27 | TRBD2 | TGTGCCAGCAGCATAGCGGGAGGATATAATGAGCAGTTCTTC | CASSIAGGYNEQFF
TRBJ1-3 | NA | TRBV6-1 | NA | TGTGCCACAATTACTTCTGGAAACACCATATATTTT | CATITSGNTIYF
TRBJ2-7 | NA | TRBV19 | NA | TGTGCCAGTAGTATGAGGGCGGCAGGGCCTACCTACGAGCAGTACTTC | CASSMRAAGPTYEQYF
TRBJ1-2 | NA | TRBV30 | NA | TGTGCCTGGAGTAGGGTACGGGACTATGGCTACACCTTC | CAWSRVRDYGYTF
TRBJ2-7 | few | TRBV5-1 | NA | TGCGCCAGCAGCTTGGCCGGGGACGAGCAGTACTTC | CASSLAGDEQYF
TRBJ2-2 | NA | TRBV7-8 | NA | TGTGCCAGCACCCCTGCGAGGCGGATCCACACCGGGGAGCTGTTTTTT | CASTPARRIHTGELFF